This is a list of T cell receptor beta chains from one sample in a study of blood T cells in healthy people across ages. TCRdb re-called the 5' RACE reads with MiXCR, one entry per CDR3 protein. The sample consists of roughly 1.5 million distinct CDR3 sequences, roughly 43% of them appearing once. Sequencing used blood. Receptors originate from a young woman in good health. Each CDR3 is given with its conserved first and last residue. A D gene is named only where the DNA matches it firmly. Size is stated for part of the rows, as once, few or many counts, or as a class when the clone is expanded.

TRBD1	TRBJ2-1	18	few	TRBV7-9	CASSSTSLRDSSSNEQFF	TGTGCCAGCAGCTCGACCTCCCTACGGGACAGTTCTTCCAATGAGCAGTTCTTC
.	TRBJ2-7	13	.	TRBV7-9	CASTPRSYNEQYF	TGTGCCAGCACACCCCGGAGCTACAATGAGCAGTACTTC
.	TRBJ2-3	16	.	TRBV21-1	CVSSKPADSSTDTQYF	TGTGTCAGCAGCAAACCGGCCGATTCTAGCACAGATACGCAGTATTTT
.	TRBJ2-7	11	.	TRBV29-1	CSGRRMGEQYF	TGCAGCGGCAGACGAATGGGGGAGCAGTACTTC
.	TRBJ2-1	12	.	TRBV13	CASSLVPGMQFF	TGTGCCAGCAGCTTAGTGCCAGGGATGCAGTTCTTC
TRBD1	TRBJ2-2	16	once	TRBV27	CASRQGARGAAGELFF	TGTGCCAGCAGGCAGGGGGCGAGGGGTGCGGCCGGGGAGCTGTTTTTT
TRBD1	TRBJ2-2	15	.	TRBV6-2/TRBV6-3	CASSWTGGNTGELFF	TGTGCCAGCAGTTGGACAGGGGGGAACACCGGGGAGCTGTTTTTT
.	TRBJ2-3	16	.	TRBV9	CASSVVSQGATDTQYF	TGTGCCAGCAGCGTAGTATCACAGGGTGCGACAGATACGCAGTATTTT
.	TRBJ2-1	13	many	TRBV7-9	CASSVEGFNEQFF	TGTGCCAGCAGCGTGGAGGGTTTTAATGAGCAGTTCTTC
TRBD1	TRBJ2-7	16	.	TRBV7-3	CASSLEPGTGVREQYF	TGTGCCAGCAGCTTAGAACCCGGGACAGGGGTCCGTGAGCAGTACTTC
.	TRBJ1-2	15	.	TRBV20-1	CSARVGVISRYGYTF	TGCAGTGCTAGAGTGGGGGTGATCAGTCGCTATGGCTACACTTTC
TRBD1	TRBJ2-5	15	few	TRBV5-4	CASSLRQGRQETQYF	TGTGCCAGCAGCCTTAGACAGGGTCGACAAGAGACCCAGTACTTC
.	TRBJ1-1	13	.	TRBV27	CASMGLMNTEAFF	TGTGCCAGCATGGGACTGATGAACACTGAAGCTTTCTTT
.	TRBJ1-5	15	once	TRBV6-5	CASSYSAGMGQPQHF	TGTGCCAGCAGTTACTCAGCAGGGATGGGTCAGCCCCAGCATTTT
.	TRBJ1-2	12	many	TRBV20-1	CSASSGIYGYTF	TGCAGTGCTAGCTCCGGGATTTATGGCTACACCTTC
TRBD2	TRBJ2-3	14	.	TRBV4-3	CADGTSDSFDTQYF	TGCGCCGACGGGACTAGCGATTCTTTCGATACGCAGTATTTT
TRBD1	TRBJ1-1	16	.	TRBV7-2	CASSLLRTGINTEAFF	TGTGCCAGCAGCTTATTGAGGACAGGGATTAACACTGAAGCTTTCTTT
.	TRBJ1-3	16	.	TRBV15	CVTSRDRSLSGNTIYF	TGTGTCACCAGCAGAGACAGGAGCCTCTCTGGAAACACCATATATTTT
TRBD2	TRBJ2-3	16	few	TRBV6-2/TRBV6-3	CASGRGKRGSRDTQYF	TGTGCCAGTGGTAGAGGGAAGCGGGGGTCTAGAGATACGCAGTATTTT
.	TRBJ1-4	12	.	TRBV28	CASIGDNEKLFF	TGTGCCAGCATAGGCGACAATGAAAAACTGTTTTTT
TRBD2	TRBJ2-3	16	many	TRBV12-3/TRBV12-4	CASSLGSGGLTDTQYF	TGTGCCAGCAGTTTGGGTAGCGGGGGGCTCACAGATACGCAGTATTTT
.	TRBJ1-2	14	many	TRBV7-9	CASSLLRELNGYTF	TGTGCCAGCAGCTTACTTCGGGAGTTGAATGGCTACACCTTC
.	TRBJ1-1	13	.	TRBV7-9	CASRTGSGTEAFF	TGTGCCAGCAGAACAGGGTCGGGCACTGAAGCTTTCTTT
TRBD2	TRBJ2-2	16	.	TRBV7-8	CASSFDIAGYTGELFF	TGTGCCAGCAGCTTCGATATAGCGGGGTACACCGGGGAGCTGTTTTTT
.	TRBJ1-1	16	few	TRBV5-1	CASSLVSGHPPPEAFF	TGCGCCAGCAGCTTGGTCAGTGGGCACCCGCCCCCTGAAGCTTTCTTT
.	TRBJ2-6	17	few	TRBV6-5	CASSWVGTYSGANVLTF	TGTGCCAGCAGTTGGGTGGGAACTTACTCTGGGGCCAACGTCCTGACTTTC
.	TRBJ1-4	10	.	TRBV29-1	CSVEAEKLFF	TGCAGCGTTGAGGCTGAAAAACTGTTTTTT
TRBD1	TRBJ1-2	15	.	TRBV6-5	CASREDRGTYYGYTF	TGTGCCAGCAGGGAGGACAGGGGAACGTACTATGGCTACACCTTC